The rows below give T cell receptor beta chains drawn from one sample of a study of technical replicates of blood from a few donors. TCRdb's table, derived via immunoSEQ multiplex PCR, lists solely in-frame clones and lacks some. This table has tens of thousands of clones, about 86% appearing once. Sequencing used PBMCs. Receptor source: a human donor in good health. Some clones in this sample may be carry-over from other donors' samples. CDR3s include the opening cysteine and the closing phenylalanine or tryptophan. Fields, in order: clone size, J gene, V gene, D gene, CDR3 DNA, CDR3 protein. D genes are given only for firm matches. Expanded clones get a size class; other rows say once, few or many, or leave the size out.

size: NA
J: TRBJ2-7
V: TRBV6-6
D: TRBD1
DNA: TGTGCCACCGCATCCGGGACAGCCTCCTCCTACGAGCAGTACTTC
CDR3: CATASGTASSYEQYF

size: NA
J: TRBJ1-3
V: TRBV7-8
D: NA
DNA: TGTGCCAGCAGCTCGCAGGCCTGGGGAGGCTCTGGAAACACCATATATTTT
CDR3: CASSSQAWGGSGNTIYF

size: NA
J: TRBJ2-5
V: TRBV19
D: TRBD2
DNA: TGTGCCAGTGGGTCGGGACTAGCGGGAGGGCCCCCGTACTTC
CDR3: CASGSGLAGGPPYF

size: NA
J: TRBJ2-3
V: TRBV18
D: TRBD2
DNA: TGTGCCAGCTCCGCTGGCGGGGGGGCCCCAGATACGCAGTATTTT
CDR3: CASSAGGGAPDTQYF

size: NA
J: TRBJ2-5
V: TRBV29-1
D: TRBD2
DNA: TGCAGCGCTCCAAGGATCCTAGTAGCGGGAGTGGGGGGCCAAGAGACCCAGTACTTC
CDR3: CSAPRILVAGVGGQETQYF

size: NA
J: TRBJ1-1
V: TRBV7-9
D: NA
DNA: TGTGCCAGCAGCTTAGCGGGAAGGGGTTTCACTGAAGCTTTCTTT
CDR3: CASSLAGRGFTEAFF

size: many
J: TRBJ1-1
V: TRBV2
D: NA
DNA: TGTGCCAGCCGCAGATTACAAATGAACACTGAAGCTTTCTTT
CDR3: CASRRLQMNTEAFF

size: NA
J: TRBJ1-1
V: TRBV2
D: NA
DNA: TGTGCCAGCAGCGCACAGGGAAAGGGCACTGAAGCTTTCTTT
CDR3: CASSAQGKGTEAFF

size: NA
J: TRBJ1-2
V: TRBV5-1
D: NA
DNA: TGCGCCAGCAGCTTGGATTCCGCTAACTATGGCTACACCTTC
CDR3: CASSLDSANYGYTF

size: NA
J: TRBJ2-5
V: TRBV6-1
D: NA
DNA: TGTGCCAGCGGGCAGGCGGGGGCAGAAGAGACCCAGTACTTC
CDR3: CASGQAGAEETQYF

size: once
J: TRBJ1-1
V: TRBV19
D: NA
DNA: TGTGCCAGTCGAATGGGGGGGGCGACTGAAGCTTTCTTT
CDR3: CASRMGGATEAFF

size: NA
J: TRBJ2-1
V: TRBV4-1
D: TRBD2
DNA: TGCGCCAGCAGCCGCAGACTAGCGGGAGGCTCCTACAATGAGCAGTTCTTC
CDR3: CASSRRLAGGSYNEQFF